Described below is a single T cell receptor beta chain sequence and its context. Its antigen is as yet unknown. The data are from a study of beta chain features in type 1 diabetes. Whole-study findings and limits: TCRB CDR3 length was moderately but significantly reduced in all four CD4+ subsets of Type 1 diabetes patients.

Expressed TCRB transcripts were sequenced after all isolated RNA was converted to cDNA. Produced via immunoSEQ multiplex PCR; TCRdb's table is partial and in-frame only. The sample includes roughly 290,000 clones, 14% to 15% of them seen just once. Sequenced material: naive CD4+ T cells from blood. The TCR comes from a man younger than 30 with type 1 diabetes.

CDR3 loop: CASSQPTSGTSSDTQYF. In nucleotides, the CDR3 is TGCGCCAGCAGCCAGCCCACTAGCGGAACATCATCAGATACGCAGTATTTT. The chain uses TRBV4-1 and TRBJ2-3; TRBD2 matches 8 bases. The CDR3 sequence is 17 residues long. With V trimmed by 3 bases and J by 4 bases, 12 bases remained unmatched. Looked up from germline, CDR1 is MGHRA and CDR2 is YSYEKL.